This TCR beta chain was captured in a study of control samples from healthy donors and cancer patients. The CDR3 contains 16 residues. Per the germline V gene, CDR1 is SGHTS and CDR2 is YDEGEE. The V end lost 5 bases, the J end lost 2 bases, and 17 bases lay between the germline ends. Clones were sequenced by immunoSEQ multiplex PCR, and TCRdb holds only the in-frame ones, with some missing. The table shows over 75,000 clones, with 90% to 95% occurring only once. This TCR came from a man aged 25 to 40 in good health. The chain carries TRBV5-8 and TRBJ1-5; D possibly corresponds to TRBD1 (5 bases). The sample taken for sequencing was blood. As DNA, the CDR3 is TGTGCCAGCAGATACGCCGGGGGTACGGGCAATCAGCCCCAGCATTTT. Encoded protein: CASRYAGGTGNQPQHF. The whole variable domain, filled in from reference TRBV5-8 and TRBJ1-5, reads EAGVTQSPTHLIKTRGQQATLRCSPISGHTSVYWYQQALGLGLQFLLWYDEGEERNRGNFPPRFSGRQFPNYSSELNVNALELEDSALYLCASRYAGGTGNQPQHFGDGTRLSIL.